This T cell receptor (beta chain) was documented in a study of response to subunit inactivated influenza vaccine. TCRdb re-analysed the RT-PCR reads in MiXCR, keeping a single row per CDR3 protein. The sample has some 500,000 distinct CDR3 sequences, around 25% seen once. To note about this clonotype: Germline is not matched at one junction end, which may reflect a read error.

Germline CDR1 and CDR2: MNHEY and SVGAGI. The CDR3 is 15 amino acids. The rearrangement links TRBV6-5 to TRBJ1-5, with TRBD1 matching 10 bases. This clonotype was obtained from a man over 45 who received an inactivated influenza vaccine. Sequencing was performed on CD4+ T cells sorted from PBMCs, taken roughly 5 days after vaccination. CDR3 sequence: CASTSGQGSKQPQHF. The CDR3 DNA is TGTGCCAGCACTTCGGGACAGGGGAGCAAACAGCCCCAGCATTTT.